The clone carrying this T cell receptor beta chain has just one count. The CDR3 length is 13 residues. J lost 2 bases, V lost 10 bases, and 8 bases had no gene match. Germline V gene data show CDR1 as MDHEN and CDR2 as SYDVKM. The data belong to a study of blood T cell repertoires in COVID-19. Profiling relied on immunoSEQ multiplex PCR, and the TCRdb table lists in-frame clones only, not all of them. Altogether more than 150,000 clones are present, approximately 88% being singletons, with the ten largest covering 10% to 15%. The origin of this receptor is a woman aged 55-69 years who had recovered from COVID-19. The chain carries TRBV28 and TRBJ2-7, with 7 positions matching TRBD2. The source material was PBMCs or T cells enriched from blood (not recorded which). In DNA form, the CDR3 reads TGTGCCACGAAAGGGGCGGGGGCCTACGAGCAGTACTTC. It specifies CATKGAGAYEQYF.